These T cell receptor beta chains were read from a single sample in a study of T cell changes during pregnancy in multiple sclerosis. Assay used: immunoSEQ multiplex PCR; TCRdb lists only in-frame clones, some missing. The data contain approximately 60,000 clones, 80% to 95% of them singletons. The sequenced sample was peripheral blood, obtained after pregnancy. Receptor source: a female donor in good health, enrolled as a control in a pregnancy study. The CDR3 runs from the conserved cysteine through the conserved F or W. A D gene is named only where the DNA matches it firmly. For some rows the clone size is stated as once, few or many, or as a class when expanded; others skip it.

J	V	size	D	CDR3	DNA
TRBJ1-5	TRBV7-8	-	-	CASSLDPGTLYQPQHF	TGTGCCAGCAGCTTAGACCCTGGGACACTCTATCAGCCCCAGCATTTT
TRBJ2-1	TRBV4-3	-	-	CASSQPLGGGGSYNEQFF	TGCGCCAGCAGCCAACCCCTAGGGGGCGGGGGGTCCTACAATGAGCAGTTCTTC
TRBJ2-7	TRBV5-1	-	-	CASSLAGLVGSYEQYF	TGCGCCAGCAGCTTGGCGGGTTTAGTTGGAAGCTACGAGCAGTACTTC
TRBJ1-2	TRBV28	-	-	CASSLRTDYGYTF	TGTGCCAGCAGTTTAAGGACAGACTATGGCTACACCTTC
TRBJ2-4	TRBV5-3	-	TRBD1	CARSLSRGRAKNIQYF	TGTGCCAGAAGCTTGTCCAGGGGGCGCGCCAAAAACATTCAGTACTTC
TRBJ1-2	TRBV2	-	TRBD1	CASSEDRFRNGYTF	TGTGCCAGCAGTGAGGACAGGTTCAGGAATGGCTACACCTTC
TRBJ2-5	TRBV13	-	-	CASSWAGLQETQYF	TGTGCCAGCAGCTGGGCCGGACTACAAGAGACCCAGTACTTC
TRBJ2-1	TRBV23-1	-	-	CASSQSQGPYNEQFF	TGCGCCAGCAGTCAATCGCAGGGGCCCTACAATGAGCAGTTCTTC
TRBJ1-1	TRBV7-2	-	-	CASSRTGNTEAFF	TGTGCCAGCAGCCGTACAGGGAACACTGAAGCTTTCTTT
TRBJ1-2	TRBV5-4	once	TRBD1	CASSGDRLYGYTF	TGTGCCAGCAGCGGGGACAGGCTCTATGGCTACACCTTC
TRBJ2-7	TRBV11-3	-	TRBD2	CASSGSGTPPYEQYF	TGTGCCAGCAGCGGGAGCGGGACCCCACCCTACGAGCAGTACTTC
TRBJ1-5	TRBV27	-	-	CASSARQDPNQPQHF	TGTGCCAGCAGTGCCCGACAGGACCCAAATCAGCCCCAGCATTTT
TRBJ2-2	TRBV19	-	-	CASSVTGRNTGELFF	TGTGCCAGTTCTGTAACAGGGCGAAACACCGGGGAGCTGTTTTTT
TRBJ1-2	TRBV6-1	-	-	CASSEDRNYGYTF	TGTGCCAGCAGTGAAGACAGGAACTATGGCTACACCTTC
TRBJ2-1	TRBV6-1	-	-	CASSESSRGYNEQFF	TGTGCCAGCAGTGAAAGCAGTCGCGGGTACAATGAGCAGTTCTTC
TRBJ2-3	TRBV15	-	-	CATSHRLSDTQYF	TGTGCCACCAGCCACCGACTTTCAGATACGCAGTATTTT
TRBJ1-2	TRBV7-2	once	TRBD1	CASSAQPGQEGYGYTF	TGTGCCAGCAGCGCCCAACCGGGACAGGAGGGCTATGGCTACACCTTC
TRBJ1-5	TRBV15	few	-	CATSRDRTGNQPQHF	TGTGCCACCAGCAGAGACCGGACAGGCAATCAGCCCCAGCATTTT
TRBJ2-3	TRBV6-5	-	TRBD2	CASSYTTSETDTQYF	TGTGCCAGCAGTTATACGACTAGCGAGACAGATACGCAGTATTTT
TRBJ2-2	TRBV29-1	-	-	CSVEEVKGKGELFF	TGCAGCGTTGAAGAGGTTAAGGGGAAAGGGGAGCTGTTTTTT
TRBJ1-6	TRBV14	few	-	CASSPTDGGRNSPLHF	TGTGCCAGCAGCCCAACCGATGGAGGACGTAATTCACCCCTCCACTTT
TRBJ2-3	TRBV27	-	-	CASSSDFRGRLYF	TGTGCCAGCAGTTCAGATTTTAGGGGCCGCCTGTATTTT
TRBJ2-1	TRBV7-9	-	TRBD2	CASRPTSGGYNEQFF	TGTGCCAGCAGGCCTACTAGCGGGGGCTACAATGAGCAGTTCTTC